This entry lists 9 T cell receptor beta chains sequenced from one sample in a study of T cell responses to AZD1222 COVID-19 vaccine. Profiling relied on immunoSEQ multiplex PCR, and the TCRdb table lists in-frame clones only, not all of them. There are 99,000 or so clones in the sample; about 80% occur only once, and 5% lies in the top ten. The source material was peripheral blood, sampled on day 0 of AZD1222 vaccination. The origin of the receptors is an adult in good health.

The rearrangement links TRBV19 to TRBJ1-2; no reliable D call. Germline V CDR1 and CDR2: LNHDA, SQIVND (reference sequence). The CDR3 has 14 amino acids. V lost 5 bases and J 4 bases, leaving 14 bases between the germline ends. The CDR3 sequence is CASSPREQLYGYTF. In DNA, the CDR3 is TGTGCCAGTAGTCCTCGGGAGCAGCTCTATGGCTACACCTTC.

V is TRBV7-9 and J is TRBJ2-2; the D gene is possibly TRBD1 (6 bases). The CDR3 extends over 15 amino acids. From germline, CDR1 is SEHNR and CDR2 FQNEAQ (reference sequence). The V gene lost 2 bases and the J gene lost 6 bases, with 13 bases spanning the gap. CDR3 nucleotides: TGTGCCAGCAGCTTACGGGTGACAGGTGCCGGGGAGCTGTTTTTT. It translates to CASSLRVTGAGELFF.

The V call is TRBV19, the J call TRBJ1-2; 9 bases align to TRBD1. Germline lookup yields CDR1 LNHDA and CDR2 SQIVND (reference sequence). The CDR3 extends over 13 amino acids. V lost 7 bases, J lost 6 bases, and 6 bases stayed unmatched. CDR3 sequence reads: CASTSRTGDGYTF. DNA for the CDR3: TGTGCCAGTACGTCAAGGACAGGGGATGGCTACACCTTC. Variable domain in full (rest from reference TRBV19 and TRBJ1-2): DGGITQSPKYLFRKEGQNVTLSCEQNLNHDAMYWYRQDPGQGLRLIYYSQIVNDFQKGDIAEGYSVSREKKESFPLTVTSAQKNPTAFYLCASTSRTGDGYTFGSGTRLTVV.

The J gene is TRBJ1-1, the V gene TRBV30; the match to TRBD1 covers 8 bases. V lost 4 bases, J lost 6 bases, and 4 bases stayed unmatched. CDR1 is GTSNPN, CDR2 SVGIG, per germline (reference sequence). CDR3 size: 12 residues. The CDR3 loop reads CAWTSGGPEAFF. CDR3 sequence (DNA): TGTGCCTGGACCTCAGGGGGCCCTGAAGCTTTCTTT.

CDR3: CASSQAGRYGYTF. CDR3 DNA: TGCGCCAGCAGCCAGGCGGGGCGTTATGGCTACACCTTC. This rearrangement joins TRBV4-3 to TRBJ1-2; a weak D match, TRBD1 (5 bases). V was shortened by 3 bases and J by 5 bases, with 10 bases between the two germline ends. The CDR3 spans 13 residues. CDR1 LGHNA and CDR2 YSLEER come from the germline V gene.

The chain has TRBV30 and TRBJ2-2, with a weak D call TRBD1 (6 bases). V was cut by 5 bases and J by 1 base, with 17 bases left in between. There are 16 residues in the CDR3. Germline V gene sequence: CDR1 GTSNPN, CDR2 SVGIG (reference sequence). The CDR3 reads CAWGGRTARNTGELFF. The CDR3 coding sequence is TGTGCCTGGGGGGGTCGGACAGCAAGGAACACCGGGGAGCTGTTTTTT. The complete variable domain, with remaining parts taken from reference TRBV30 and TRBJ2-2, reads SQTIHQWPATLVQPVGSPLSLECTVEGTSNPNLYWYRQAAGRGLQLLFYSVGIGQISSEVPQNLSASRPQDRQFILSSKKLLLSDSGFYLCAWGGRTARNTGELFFGEGSRLTVL.

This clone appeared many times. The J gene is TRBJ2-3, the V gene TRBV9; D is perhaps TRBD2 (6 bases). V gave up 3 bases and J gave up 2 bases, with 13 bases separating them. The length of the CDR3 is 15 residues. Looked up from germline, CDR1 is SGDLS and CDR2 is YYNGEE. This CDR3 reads CASSGIGTSTDTQYF. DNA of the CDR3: TGTGCCAGCAGCGGGATTGGGACTTCCACAGATACGCAGTATTTT.

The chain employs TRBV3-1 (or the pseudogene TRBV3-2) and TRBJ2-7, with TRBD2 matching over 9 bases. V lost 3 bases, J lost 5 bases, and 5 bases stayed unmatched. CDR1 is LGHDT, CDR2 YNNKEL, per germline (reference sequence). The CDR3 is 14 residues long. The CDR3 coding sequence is TGTGCCAGCAGCCAGCGGGGGGGCTTCAACGAGCAGTACTTC. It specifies CASSQRGGFNEQYF.

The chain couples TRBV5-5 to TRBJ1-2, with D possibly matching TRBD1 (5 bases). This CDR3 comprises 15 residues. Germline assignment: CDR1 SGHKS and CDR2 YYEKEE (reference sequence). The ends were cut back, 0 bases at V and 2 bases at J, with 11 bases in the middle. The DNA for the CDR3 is TGTGCCAGCAGCTTGGGGTGGCAGGGCAACTATGGCTACACCTTC. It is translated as CASSLGWQGNYGYTF. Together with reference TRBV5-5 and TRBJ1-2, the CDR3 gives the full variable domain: DAGVTQSPTHLIKTRGQQVTLRCSPISGHKSVSWYQQVLGQGPQFIFQYYEKEERGRGNFPDRFSARQFPNYSSELNVNALLLGDSALYLCASSLGWQGNYGYTFGSGTRLTVV.